There are a few counts of the clone carrying this T cell receptor beta chain. The antigen remains unidentified. These data are taken from a study of human versus mouse CDR3 diversity and MHC coevolution. The germline CDR1 and CDR2 sequences are SGHTS and YDEGEE. CDR3 length: 16 amino acids. Trimming removed 2 bases from V and 0 bases from J, with 11 bases in between. Naive CD4 T cells were sorted as CD45RO-negative, CD62L-positive. Whole-study results and caveats: Human T cells underwent selection on six or seven different MHC II alleles. Approximately 1.7 million TCR beta clonotypes were estimated for humans, the largest repertoire. Mice had fewer CDR3 deletions and insertions than humans on average.

Here immunoSEQ multiplex PCR was the method, and the copy in TCRdb shows in-frame clones only, minus some. The table includes about 73,000 clones, 92% detected once. The sample taken for sequencing was naive CD4+ T cells from blood. Subset of the sample: CD45RO-negative CD62L-positive naive CD4 T cells. The rearrangement joins TRBV5-8 to TRBJ1-4; D is unresolved. The TCR originated in a person aged 30-69 years in good health. CDR3 residues: CASSLNLFATNEKLFF. The CDR3 nucleotides are TGTGCCAGCAGCTTAAACCTATTCGCAACTAATGAAAAACTGTTTTTT.